The entry below gives a single T cell receptor (beta chain) sequence along with its context. This entry belongs to a study of beta chain features in type 1 diabetes. Investigators reverse transcribed all isolated RNA, so they sequenced expressed TCRB transcripts. Data came from immunoSEQ multiplex PCR; TCRdb stores just in-frame clones and leaves some out. The sample contains almost 350,000 clones, 6.5% to 10% of which appear only once. Sorting of CD4+ naive, central memory, regulatory and stem cell-like memory cells was performed via CD45RO/CCR7/CD25/CD127/CD95/CD27. This CDR3 spans 20 amino acids. V lost 0 bases to trimming and J lost 6 bases; unmatched junction nucleotides: 15. CDR1 is LGHNA, CDR2 YSLEER, per germline.

The chain has TRBV4-3 and TRBJ2-1, with 12 bases matching TRBD2. The sequence was collected from a woman aged 18-30 years in good health. The sequenced material came from central memory CD4+ T cells from blood. This CDR3 reads CASSQDPPGASGRAVNEQFF. The CDR3 nucleotides are TGCGCCAGCAGCCAAGATCCCCCTGGGGCTAGCGGGAGGGCCGTCAATGAGCAGTTCTTC.